The rows below give T cell receptor beta chains drawn from one sample of a study of blood T cell repertoires in COVID-19. Assay: immunoSEQ multiplex PCR; the TCRdb copy retains only in-frame clones and omits some. The sample yields a few hundred thousand clones, around nine tenths seen once. Sequenced material: PBMCs or T cells enriched from blood (not recorded which). All receptors derive from a woman aged 30 to 39 who had recovered from COVID-19. The CDR3 runs from the conserved cysteine through the conserved F or W. Each record gives: J gene, D gene, V gene, clone size, CDR3 DNA, CDR3 protein. The D gene is left open where the match is weak. Clone size is stated in some rows and not others, as once, few, many or a class when expanded.

J gene: TRBJ1-1; D gene: -; V gene: TRBV29-1; clone size: -; CDR3 DNA: TGCAGCGTTGGCAAGGGGATAGGGCAAGAAGCTTTCTTT; CDR3 protein: CSVGKGIGQEAFF
J gene: TRBJ1-5; D gene: -; V gene: TRBV27; clone size: -; CDR3 DNA: TGTGCCAGCAGTTTTCGTCTATGGCAGCCCCAGCATTTT; CDR3 protein: CASSFRLWQPQHF
J gene: TRBJ2-7; D gene: TRBD1; V gene: TRBV10-3; clone size: -; CDR3 DNA: TGTGCCATCAGCCCTGGGACAGGGGCGACCTACGAGCAGTACTTC; CDR3 protein: CAISPGTGATYEQYF
J gene: TRBJ2-4; D gene: TRBD1; V gene: TRBV7-6; clone size: -; CDR3 DNA: TGTGCCAGCAGCCCTGCGCCGACAGGGGCCAAAAACATTCAGTACTTC; CDR3 protein: CASSPAPTGAKNIQYF
J gene: TRBJ1-2; D gene: TRBD1; V gene: TRBV7-6; clone size: -; CDR3 DNA: TGTGCCAGCAGCCCAATAGGGCAGGGGGCGGACTATGGCTACACCTTC; CDR3 protein: CASSPIGQGADYGYTF
J gene: TRBJ2-7; D gene: -; V gene: TRBV5-4; clone size: -; CDR3 DNA: TGTGCCAGCAGCTTGGAACGGGGAGCCTACGAGCAGTACTTC; CDR3 protein: CASSLERGAYEQYF
J gene: TRBJ2-1; D gene: TRBD2; V gene: TRBV30; clone size: -; CDR3 DNA: TGTGCCTGGAGTACCTCACCCCAGCGGGAGCTCAATGAGCAGTTCTTC; CDR3 protein: CAWSTSPQRELNEQFF
J gene: TRBJ2-3; D gene: TRBD2; V gene: TRBV5-8; clone size: -; CDR3 DNA: TGTGCCAGCAGCTTGGGACTAGCGGACACAGATACGCAGTATTTT; CDR3 protein: CASSLGLADTDTQYF
J gene: TRBJ2-7; D gene: TRBD2; V gene: TRBV10-3; clone size: -; CDR3 DNA: TGTGCCATCAGTGAGATAAATCGTGGGGTAGCGGGAGTCGGCGAGCAGTACTTC; CDR3 protein: CAISEINRGVAGVGEQYF
J gene: TRBJ1-2; D gene: -; V gene: TRBV19; clone size: -; CDR3 DNA: TGTGCCAGTAGTTCCCGTGGGGCGACTAACTATGGCTACACCTTC; CDR3 protein: CASSSRGATNYGYTF
J gene: TRBJ1-2; D gene: TRBD1; V gene: TRBV18; clone size: -; CDR3 DNA: TGTGCCAGCTCACCACCCGAACAGGGGAGCTACCTAATTAACTATGGCTACACCTTC; CDR3 protein: CASSPPEQGSYLINYGYTF
J gene: TRBJ2-1; D gene: TRBD1; V gene: TRBV2; clone size: -; CDR3 DNA: TGTGCCAGCAGTGATCCGATTCGGACAGGGAGCTCCTACAATGAGCAGTTCTTC; CDR3 protein: CASSDPIRTGSSYNEQFF
J gene: TRBJ2-7; D gene: -; V gene: TRBV29-1; clone size: -; CDR3 DNA: TGCAGCGTTGAGTCCAGGGGATTTGGGGAGCAGTACTTC; CDR3 protein: CSVESRGFGEQYF
J gene: TRBJ2-6; D gene: TRBD2; V gene: TRBV27; clone size: -; CDR3 DNA: TGTGCCAGCAGTTCCCACTGGGTGGGAGGGTCTGGGGCCAACGTCCTGACTTTC; CDR3 protein: CASSSHWVGGSGANVLTF
J gene: TRBJ2-1; D gene: -; V gene: TRBV30; clone size: once; CDR3 DNA: TGTGCCTGGAGTGGAGTCAATGAGCAGTTCTTC; CDR3 protein: CAWSGVNEQFF
J gene: TRBJ1-2; D gene: -; V gene: TRBV28; clone size: -; CDR3 DNA: TGTGCCAGCTGTCAGGCGGGGTCCTTCGCCTCTAACTACACCTTC; CDR3 protein: CASCQAGSFASNYTF
J gene: TRBJ2-1; D gene: TRBD2; V gene: TRBV7-9; clone size: -; CDR3 DNA: TGTGCCAGCAGCTTAGGCGGGAGTAATAGCAATGAGCAGTTCTTC; CDR3 protein: CASSLGGSNSNEQFF
J gene: TRBJ2-1; D gene: TRBD1; V gene: TRBV27; clone size: -; CDR3 DNA: TGTGCCAGCCAAAAGGGGGCCGGGGAGCAGTTCTTC; CDR3 protein: CASQKGAGEQFF
J gene: TRBJ1-1; D gene: -; V gene: TRBV7-2; clone size: -; CDR3 DNA: TGTGCCAGCAGCGCCTTCGGGGGTCCCGCTTTCTTT; CDR3 protein: CASSAFGGPAFF
J gene: TRBJ2-7; D gene: TRBD2; V gene: TRBV5-1; clone size: -; CDR3 DNA: TGCGCCAGCAGCTTGGGTTCGGGACTAGCGGGTCCTAAGCAGTACTTC; CDR3 protein: CASSLGSGLAGPKQYF
J gene: TRBJ2-5; D gene: -; V gene: TRBV30; clone size: -; CDR3 DNA: TGTGCCTGGAGTCTCCCGGGGGTGCGAGAGACCCAGTACTTC; CDR3 protein: CAWSLPGVRETQYF
J gene: TRBJ2-1; D gene: TRBD2; V gene: TRBV15; clone size: -; CDR3 DNA: TGTGCCACCAGCGGGGGACTAGCGGGAGCCCTCTACAATGAGCAGTTCTTC; CDR3 protein: CATSGGLAGALYNEQFF
J gene: TRBJ2-1; D gene: -; V gene: TRBV18; clone size: -; CDR3 DNA: TGTGCCAGCTCACTACAGGGTGCTAATCCATCCACTGAGCAGTTCTTC; CDR3 protein: CASSLQGANPSTEQFF
J gene: TRBJ2-5; D gene: TRBD1; V gene: TRBV27; clone size: -; CDR3 DNA: TGTGCCAGCAGAATACAGGGGGCCGGAGAGACCCAGTACTTC; CDR3 protein: CASRIQGAGETQYF
J gene: TRBJ2-1; D gene: -; V gene: TRBV3-1/TRBV3-2; clone size: -; CDR3 DNA: TGTGCCAGCAGCCAAGATGGAGGGCACAATGAGCAGTTCTTC; CDR3 protein: CASSQDGGHNEQFF
J gene: TRBJ2-1; D gene: -; V gene: TRBV5-1; clone size: -; CDR3 DNA: TGCGCCAGCAGCTTGGGAGTATACAATGAGCAGTTCTTC; CDR3 protein: CASSLGVYNEQFF
J gene: TRBJ2-3; D gene: -; V gene: TRBV7-6; clone size: once; CDR3 DNA: TGTGCCAGCAGCTTACTGCTAATTACTAGCACAGATACGCAGTATTTT; CDR3 protein: CASSLLLITSTDTQYF
J gene: TRBJ1-1; D gene: -; V gene: TRBV2; clone size: -; CDR3 DNA: TGTGCCAGCAGTGAGCTCGCGGGGAGCAACACTGAAGCTTTCTTT; CDR3 protein: CASSELAGSNTEAFF